These T cell receptor beta chains were read from a single sample in a study of identical twins. TCRdb reprocessed the 5' RACE reads with MiXCR, giving one entry per CDR3 protein. The table has approximately 500,000 distinct CDR3 sequences, 13% to 15% seen once; the top ten hold roughly 0.4%. These data were also filed under a second study, of yellow fever vaccine responses in identical twins.

Material: CD4+ T cells sorted from blood. All receptors come from a woman aged 18-35 years in good health. The CDR3 runs from the conserved cysteine through the conserved F or W.

v_call: TRBV5-6; j_call: TRBJ2-1; cdr3_aa: CASSRSGTGKGYNEQFF
v_call: TRBV6-1; j_call: TRBJ1-6; cdr3_aa: CASSPQRNRGLYSFTLHF
v_call: TRBV11-2; j_call: TRBJ2-1; cdr3_aa: CASSPRGRTYNEQFF
v_call: TRBV7-6; j_call: TRBJ2-2; cdr3_aa: CASSLAARDVTGELFF
v_call: TRBV29-1; j_call: TRBJ2-3; cdr3_aa: CSVEGLAGGADTQYF
v_call: TRBV2; j_call: TRBJ2-3; cdr3_aa: CASGEAGSPDTQYF
v_call: TRBV5-1; j_call: TRBJ2-1; cdr3_aa: CASSTDGGEQFF
v_call: TRBV7-3; j_call: TRBJ2-2; cdr3_aa: CASSIGQGAGELFF
v_call: TRBV20-1; j_call: TRBJ1-5; cdr3_aa: CAASDPGLTMQPQHF
v_call: TRBV7-2; j_call: TRBJ2-7; cdr3_aa: CASRRPGGGGEQYF
v_call: TRBV6-4; j_call: TRBJ1-6; cdr3_aa: CATLGGFMDSPLHF
v_call: TRBV5-1; j_call: TRBJ2-2; cdr3_aa: CASSPAGFTGELFF
v_call: TRBV9; j_call: TRBJ2-2; cdr3_aa: CASSVGTSGNTGELFF
v_call: TRBV9; j_call: TRBJ1-3; cdr3_aa: CASSDYTIPNSRYF
v_call: TRBV7-2; j_call: TRBJ2-1; cdr3_aa: CASSLVAGKQGNEQFF
v_call: TRBV29-1; j_call: TRBJ1-2; cdr3_aa: CSVSGGYTF
v_call: TRBV4-1; j_call: TRBJ2-2; cdr3_aa: CASSQPAGTGELFF
v_call: TRBV7-9; j_call: TRBJ1-1; cdr3_aa: CASSLEATVNTEAFF
v_call: TRBV2; j_call: TRBJ2-1; cdr3_aa: CASSEAFYGGPEQFF
v_call: TRBV28; j_call: TRBJ2-5; cdr3_aa: CASRRLAGGETQYF
v_call: TRBV7-9; j_call: TRBJ2-7; cdr3_aa: CASSVTGGSYEQYF
v_call: TRBV7-9; j_call: TRBJ2-7; cdr3_aa: CASSLKPYEQYF
v_call: TRBV6-1; j_call: TRBJ2-3; cdr3_aa: CASSDLTGSLTDTQYF
v_call: TRBV20-1; j_call: TRBJ2-2; cdr3_aa: CSARGQGARIGELFF
v_call: TRBV12-3/TRBV12-4; j_call: TRBJ1-5; cdr3_aa: CASSFARGQGQPQHF
v_call: TRBV3-1; j_call: TRBJ1-1; cdr3_aa: CASSQAGVTEAFF
v_call: TRBV19; j_call: TRBJ2-3; cdr3_aa: CASSIVREEPDTQYF
v_call: TRBV20-1; j_call: TRBJ1-2; cdr3_aa: CSGTGGMGYTF
v_call: TRBV7-9; j_call: TRBJ2-4; cdr3_aa: CASSLLGQGENIQYF
v_call: TRBV29-1; j_call: TRBJ1-1; cdr3_aa: CSVVRDRDTEAFF
v_call: TRBV5-1; j_call: TRBJ2-7; cdr3_aa: CASSRGLAVYEQYF
v_call: TRBV28; j_call: TRBJ2-7; cdr3_aa: CASSRGSSGVYEQYF
v_call: TRBV19; j_call: TRBJ2-5; cdr3_aa: CASSMQGQETQYF
v_call: TRBV9; j_call: TRBJ2-3; cdr3_aa: CASSVGTSGRDTQYF
v_call: TRBV12-3/TRBV12-4; j_call: TRBJ2-7; cdr3_aa: CASSQWGYEQYF
v_call: TRBV15; j_call: TRBJ1-1; cdr3_aa: CATSREIAGPGRDTEAFF
v_call: TRBV3-1; j_call: TRBJ2-5; cdr3_aa: CASSPNQLARETQYF
v_call: TRBV5-1; j_call: TRBJ2-5; cdr3_aa: CASKLAGGDWETQYF